These 3 T cell receptor beta chains were all obtained from the same sample, sequenced in a study of radiation and T cells in renal cell carcinoma (dated by TCRdb to 2018 to 2021). The time point label, as the study defines it: blood 2 weeks post-SBRT. In the paper's terms, the treatment or condition label means: 15 Gy SBRT to primary tumor, nephrectomy 4 weeks later. Libraries were prepared through the immunoSEQ multiplex PCR assay. TCRdb holds this immuneACCESS table with in-frame rearrangements only. Some clones are missing; in checked studies, unresolved V genes explain under half, and the rest has no known cause. Present in this sample are roughly 130,000 clones, approximately 90% of which were seen just once. The ten largest clones add up to 5.8% of the sample. The specimen was blood, collected from a patient whose treatment included radiotherapy and nephrectomy. These receptors all come from a woman aged 70 to 79 with renal cell carcinoma.

This clone was observed a single time. Compared with germline, one end of the junction differs, possibly owing to a read error. The chain couples TRBV7-7 to TRBJ1-3; TRBD1 aligns across 7 bases. The length of the CDR3 is 21 residues. Germline CDR1 and CDR2: SSHAT and FNYEAQ (reference sequence). Here the CDR3 reads CASSQEGSRRDRVVSGNTIYF. The CDR3 DNA follows: TGTGCTAGCAGCCAGGAAGGGAGCCGGCGAGACAGGGTGGTTTCTGGAAACACCATATATTTT.

V gene TRBV2 combines with J gene TRBJ1-4; no clear D. Germline V CDR1 and CDR2: SNHLY, FYNNEI. Trimming took 1 base from V and 7 from J, leaving 7 bases between them. This CDR3 is built from 13 residues. CDR3 sequence: CASSEVRREKLFF. In DNA, the CDR3 is TGTGCCAGCAGTGAAGTTAGGCGTGAAAAACTGTTTTTT.

The chain carries TRBV4-1 and TRBJ1-3; no clear D gene. The V end lost 0 bases, the J end lost 2 bases, and 14 bases lay between the germline ends. The germline CDR1 and CDR2 sequences are MGHRA and YSYEKL. This CDR3 has 17 residues. The DNA of the CDR3 is TGCGCCAGCAGCCAAGATCCCCCGGGTTCCCCTGGAAACACCATATATTTT. It yields the protein CASSQDPPGSPGNTIYF.